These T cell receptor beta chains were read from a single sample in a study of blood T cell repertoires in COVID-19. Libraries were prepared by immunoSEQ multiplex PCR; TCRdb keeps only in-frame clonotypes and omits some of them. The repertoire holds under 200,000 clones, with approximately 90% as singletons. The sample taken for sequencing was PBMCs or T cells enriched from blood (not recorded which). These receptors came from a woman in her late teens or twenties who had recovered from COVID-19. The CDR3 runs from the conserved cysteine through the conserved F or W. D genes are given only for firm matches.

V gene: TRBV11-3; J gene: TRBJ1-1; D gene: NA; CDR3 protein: CASSFTVNTEAFF
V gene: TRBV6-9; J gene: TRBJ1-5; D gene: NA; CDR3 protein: CAIEQTGTNQPQHF
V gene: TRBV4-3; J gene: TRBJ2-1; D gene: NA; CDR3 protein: CASSPGLHNEQFF
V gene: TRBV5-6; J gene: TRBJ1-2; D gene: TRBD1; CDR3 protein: CASSDLYQGQVYGYTF
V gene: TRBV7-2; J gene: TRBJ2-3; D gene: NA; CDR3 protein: CASSLITDTQYF
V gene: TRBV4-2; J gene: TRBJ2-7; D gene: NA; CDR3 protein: CASSQDPGAGPLEQYF
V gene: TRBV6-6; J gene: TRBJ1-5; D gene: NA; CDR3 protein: CASSYGQNQPQHF
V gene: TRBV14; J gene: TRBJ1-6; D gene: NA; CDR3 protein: CASSAHLTEYGSPLHF
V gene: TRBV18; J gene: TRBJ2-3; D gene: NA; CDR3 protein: CASSPQRADTQYF
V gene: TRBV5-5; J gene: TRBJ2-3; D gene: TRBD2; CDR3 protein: CASSFRLAGNTDTQYF
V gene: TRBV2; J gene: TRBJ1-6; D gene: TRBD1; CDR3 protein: CASRQGADGSPLHF
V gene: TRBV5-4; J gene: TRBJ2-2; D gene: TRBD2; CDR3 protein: CASSLELAGGRTGELFF